The present entry profiles one T cell receptor beta chain with its context. This specimen belongs to a study of blood T cell repertoires in COVID-19. The table came from immunoSEQ multiplex PCR; TCRdb's copy has only in-frame clones and leaves some out. The table has over 130,000 clones, 75% to 80% seen once. V was trimmed by 6 bases and J by 7 bases, leaving 13 bases between them. CDR3 length: 13 residues. CDR1 and CDR2 from the germline V gene are SGHDN and FVKESK. Sequenced input: PBMCs or T cells enriched from blood (not recorded which). The TCR was taken from a woman in her forties or fifties who had recovered from COVID-19. The chain employs TRBV14 and TRBJ1-5; D gene uncertain. The DNA for the CDR3 is TGTGCCAGCAGTGCCAGACCGGAGCAGCCCCAGCATTTT. Protein product: CASSARPEQPQHF.